The 31 T cell receptor beta chains in this list originate from one sample, sequenced in a study of cytomegalovirus exposure and HLA in healthy donors. 13 Jbeta primers and 60 Vbeta primers were used for the PCR. Profiling relied on immunoSEQ multiplex PCR, and the TCRdb table lists in-frame clones only, not all of them. Here the sample spans some 170,000 clones, over 70% being singletons. Sequencing was done on a sample of PBMCs. The receptors here all came from a woman aged 25 to 39 in good health and CMV-seronegative.

This clone was found a few times. The chain carries TRBV5-4 and TRBJ2-1; 8 bases agree with TRBD2. Trimming took 1 base from V and 5 from J; bases not matched to a gene: 8. Germline CDR1 reads SGHNT; CDR2 reads YYREEE (reference sequence). This CDR3 has 16 amino acids. CDR3 residues: CASSLRDSGIDNEQFF. The CDR3 bases are TGTGCCAGCAGCTTGCGCGATAGCGGGATTGACAATGAGCAGTTCTTC.

This chain's CDR3 is CASRREANTGELFF. Written as DNA, the CDR3 is TGTGCCAGCAGGCGAGAAGCGAACACCGGGGAGCTGTTTTTT. The rearrangement joins TRBV7-2 to TRBJ2-2; D gene unclear. The germline gives CDR1 SGHTA, CDR2 FQGNSA. V dropped 6 bases and J dropped 0 bases, with 8 bases sitting between them. This CDR3 has 14 residues.

This clone was detected only a few times. The chain is built from TRBV2 and TRBJ1-5; the D gene is possibly TRBD1 (6 bases). The CDR3 loop spans 13 amino acids. In germline, CDR1 is SNHLY, CDR2 FYNNEI. Trimming left V 8 bases short and J 9 bases short, with 17 bases between. This CDR3 reads CASGIQGPGPQHF. CDR3 nucleotide sequence: TGTGCCAGCGGTATACAGGGCCCCGGGCCCCAGCATTTT.

This clone was found once. The chain uses TRBV10-3 and TRBJ2-1, with TRBD2 identical over 10 bases. There are 15 residues in the CDR3. Trimming removed 4 bases from V and 2 bases from J; junction bases left unmatched: 2. Germline V gene sequence: CDR1 ENHRY, CDR2 SYGVKD. The CDR3 DNA reads TGTGCCATCAGTGCTGGACTAGCGGCCTACAATGAGCAGTTCTTC. This sequence encodes CAISAGLAAYNEQFF.

This clone has more than one count but fewer than ten. J is TRBJ1-1 and V is TRBV18; 8 nucleotides line up with TRBD1. The V segment lost 3 bases and the J segment 4 bases; nucleotides outside the gene matches: 7. The CDR3 is made up of 15 amino acids. Germline V gives CDR1 KGHSH, CDR2 LQKENI. For the CDR3, the DNA is TGTGCCAGCTCACCGCAGACAGGGGTGAGCACTGAAGCTTTCTTT. Translating it yields CASSPQTGVSTEAFF.

This chain links TRBV4-1 with TRBJ2-3; the D gene is possibly TRBD2 (6 bases). The germline CDR1 and CDR2 sequences are MGHRA and YSYEKL. V was pared by 1 base and J by 4 bases, with 21 bases between. The CDR3 consists of 18 residues. The CDR3 is CASSQASGSGGLADTQYF. CDR3 nucleotide sequence: TGCGCCAGCAGCCAAGCCTCCGGGTCCGGAGGGCTCGCAGATACGCAGTATTTT.

The chain uses TRBV6-6 and TRBJ1-5; TRBD1 might be the D (6 bases). This CDR3 region has 14 residues. Germline V lookup: CDR1 MNHNY, CDR2 SVGAGI (reference sequence). Trimming cost V 4 bases and J 7 bases, with 14 bases left between them. CDR3 loop: CASSFGQRGQPQHF. The DNA for the CDR3 is TGTGCCAGCAGTTTCGGACAAAGGGGGCAGCCCCAGCATTTT.

V and J are TRBV9 and TRBJ2-2, with a possible D match to TRBD1 (5 bases). This CDR3 is 16 amino acids long. CDR1 and CDR2 from the germline V gene are SGDLS and YYNGEE. Deletions cut 1 base from V and 2 bases from J, with 12 bases between. CDR3 in amino acids: CASSVIATANTGELFF. The DNA for the CDR3 is TGTGCCAGCAGCGTAATCGCGACAGCCAACACCGGGGAGCTGTTTTTT.

The chain uses TRBV14 and TRBJ2-5; 10 nucleotides match TRBD2. Germline V lookup: CDR1 SGHDN, CDR2 FVKESK. The CDR3 contains 15 residues. The ends lost 5 bases at V and 5 bases at J; junction bases unmatched: 8. DNA of the CDR3: TGTGCCAGCAGCTCAGCGGGGGGGCCCTGGGAGACCCAGTACTTC. This translates into CASSSAGGPWETQYF. The complete variable domain, with remaining parts taken from reference TRBV14 and TRBJ2-5, reads EAGVTQFPSHSVIEKGQTVTLRCDPISGHDNLYWYRRVMGKEIKFLLHFVKESKQDESGMPNNRFLAERTGGTYSTLKVQPAELEDSGVYFCASSSAGGPWETQYFGPGTRLLVL.

The V call is TRBV7-8, the J call TRBJ2-1, with D possibly matching TRBD1 (6 bases). From germline, CDR1 is SGHVS and CDR2 FQNEAQ. With 5 bases removed from V and 8 bases from J, the gap between germline ends came to 19 bases. The CDR3 has 15 residues. The CDR3 region is CASSALTGMGDEQFF. The CDR3 region has the DNA TGTGCCAGCAGCGCACTGACAGGTATGGGTGATGAGCAGTTCTTC.

This sequence joins TRBV21-1 and TRBJ2-1; the D segment call TRBD1 is taken from the table without a DNA check. TRBV21-1 is shown as a pseudogene. CDR3 size: 20 residues. CDR3 residues: CASSKDPGQKGGCSYNEQFF. DNA of the CDR3: TGTGCCAGCAGCAAAGACCCGGGACAAAAGGGTGGGTGCTCCTACAATGAGCAGTTCTTC.

The chain combines TRBV19 with TRBJ2-5; 7 positions match TRBD1. From germline, CDR1 is LNHDA and CDR2 SQIVND (reference sequence). After removal of 3 bases from V and 4 bases from J, the junction contained 11 bases not matched to a gene. The CDR3 length is 16 residues. The CDR3 loop is CASSISYRGVPETQYF. In DNA, the CDR3 is TGTGCCAGTAGTATTTCATACAGGGGAGTTCCAGAGACCCAGTACTTC. The full variable domain, its missing parts supplied by reference TRBV19 and TRBJ2-5, is DGGITQSPKYLFRKEGQNVTLSCEQNLNHDAMYWYRQDPGQGLRLIYYSQIVNDFQKGDIAEGYSVSREKKESFPLTVTSAQKNPTAFYLCASSISYRGVPETQYFGPGTRLLVL.

CDR3 sequence reads: CASSLGGTGATNYGYTF. CDR3 in DNA: TGTGCCAGCAGTTTGGGGGGGACAGGGGCTACAAACTATGGCTACACCTTC. The chain employs TRBV28 and TRBJ1-2, with 10 bases aligning to TRBD1. The CDR3 covers 17 residues. CDR1 MDHEN and CDR2 SYDVKM come from the germline V gene. J gave up 2 bases and V 3 bases, and 9 bases lay outside the gene matches.

The rearrangement links TRBV10-3 to TRBJ2-3, with 7 nucleotides matching TRBD2. This CDR3 is built from 15 residues. V trimming: 7 bases; J trimming: 3 bases; junction bases outside the gene matches: 10. The germline V gene has CDR1 ENHRY and CDR2 SYGVKD. The chain's CDR3 is CAINGGGAATDTQYF. As DNA, the CDR3 is TGTGCCATCAACGGGGGAGGGGCTGCGACAGATACGCAGTATTTT.

This clone has only one observation. This chain joins TRBV10-3 and TRBJ2-7; 9 bases map to TRBD1. Trimming removed 2 bases from V and 5 bases from J; junction bases left unmatched: 4. Germline CDR1 is ENHRY and CDR2 is SYGVKD. This CDR3 has 14 amino acids. CDR3 sequence (DNA): TGTGCCATCAGTGAGGGTGGGACAGGGAACGAGCAGTACTTC. Translating gives CAISEGGTGNEQYF.

This rearrangement joins TRBV5-1 to TRBJ2-2; no firm D call. V was trimmed by 1 base and J by 3 bases, leaving 13 bases between them. The CDR3 totals 16 residues. Germline loops: CDR1 SGHRS, CDR2 YFSETQ. The CDR3: CASSLTFSTDTGELFF. The CDR3 DNA is TGCGCCAGCAGCTTGACGTTTAGCACCGACACCGGGGAGCTGTTTTTT.

Comment on this clone: Germline and junction disagree at one end, which may indicate a read error. This chain joins TRBV11-1 and TRBJ2-4, with TRBD2 matching over 7 bases. The CDR3 is 18 amino acids. Germline CDR1 reads SGHAT; CDR2 reads FQDESV (reference sequence). CDR3 bases: TGTGCCAGCAGCTTAGTCCCTTGGGGGAGGGGAGCCAAAAACAGTCAGTACTTC. Encoded protein: CASSLVPWGRGAKNSQYF.

V usage is TRBV9 and J usage is TRBJ2-2; TRBD2 agrees at 12 bases. The germline V gene encodes CDR1 SGDLS and CDR2 YYNGEE. J lost 0 bases, V lost 2 bases, and 5 bases had no gene match. The CDR3 spans 18 residues. Here the CDR3 DNA reads TGTGCCAGCAGCGTGACGACTAGCGGGGGAGCGAACACCGGGGAGCTGTTTTTT. Its protein product is CASSVTTSGGANTGELFF. Complete variable domain (other parts from reference TRBV9 and TRBJ2-2): DSGVTQTPKHLITATGQRVTLRCSPRSGDLSVYWYQQSLDQGLQFLIQYYNGEERAKGNILERFSAQQFPDLHSELNLSSLELGDSALYFCASSVTTSGGANTGELFFGEGSRLTVL.

The rearrangement links TRBV5-1 to TRBJ2-1; no clear D. CDR1 and CDR2 (germline): SGHRS, YFSETQ. This CDR3 has 15 residues. V was pared by 4 bases and J by 4 bases, with 15 bases between. The CDR3 DNA reads as TGCGCCAGCAGCCCGACAACTCCCCCTTACAATGAGCAGTTCTTC. This codes for CASSPTTPPYNEQFF.

This clone was counted once. The chain uses TRBV27 and TRBJ2-1, with D perhaps TRBD2 (5 bases). Germline CDR1 reads MNHEY; CDR2 reads SMNVEV (reference sequence). The germline V and J ends were trimmed by 6 bases and 0 bases, with 9 bases remaining between them. CDR3 length equals 14 residues. Here the CDR3 reads CASSPGSSYNEQFF. CDR3 DNA sequence: TGTGCCAGCAGCCCGGGGAGCTCCTACAATGAGCAGTTCTTC.

The chain couples TRBV7-2 to TRBJ1-2; TRBD1 might be the D (6 bases). This CDR3 has 15 amino acids. The V end lost 5 bases, the J end lost 6 bases, and 19 bases lay between the germline ends. The germline gives CDR1 SGHTA, CDR2 FQGNSA. The CDR3 protein is CASSTRRGAGDGYTF. CDR3 nucleotide sequence: TGTGCCAGCAGCACCAGACGGGGGGCTGGGGATGGCTACACCTTC. Full variable domain (outside the CDR3, taken from reference TRBV7-2 and TRBJ1-2): GAGVSQSPSNKVTEKGKDVELRCDPISGHTALYWYRQSLGQGLEFLIYFQGNSAPDKSGLPSDRFSAERTGGSVSTLTIQRTQQEDSAVYLCASSTRRGAGDGYTFGSGTRLTVV.

The chain joins TRBV7-6 to TRBJ1-5, with no clear D. The V gene lost 2 bases and the J gene lost 2 bases, with 7 bases spanning the gap. The germline V gene encodes CDR1 SGHVS and CDR2 FNYEAQ. The CDR3 contains 14 residues. CDR3 DNA sequence: TGTGCCAGCAGCTTACGCAGCGGCAATCAGCCCCAGCATTTT. It codes for CASSLRSGNQPQHF.

This rearrangement joins TRBV7-9 to TRBJ1-1; 11 bases are shared with TRBD1. Trimming removed 4 bases from V and 0 bases from J; junction bases left unmatched: 10. The length of the CDR3 is 18 residues. The germline V gene has CDR1 SEHNR and CDR2 FQNEAQ (reference sequence). The CDR3 region is CASSSAGTGGFMNTEAFF. For the CDR3, the DNA is TGTGCCAGCAGCTCCGCCGGGACAGGGGGATTTATGAACACTGAAGCTTTCTTT. The full variable domain, in which reference TRBV7-9 and TRBJ1-1 provide the parts outside the CDR3, is DTGVSQNPRHKITKRGQNVTFRCDPISEHNRLYWYRQTLGQGPEFLTYFQNEAQLEKSRLLSDRFSAERPKGSFSTLEIQRTEQGDSAMYLCASSSAGTGGFMNTEAFFGQGTRLTVV.

CDR3 nucleotide sequence: TGTGCCAGCAGACGGTTAGCGGGAGGGCCTTCCTACAATGAGCAGTTCTTC. Encoded protein: CASRRLAGGPSYNEQFF. The chain links TRBV5-5 to TRBJ2-1; 11 nucleotides line up with TRBD2. The V and J ends lost 5 bases and 1 base, in that order; junction bases with no gene match: 8. In germline, CDR1 is SGHKS, CDR2 YYEKEE (reference sequence). This CDR3 spans 17 amino acids.

The chain recombines TRBV4-1 with TRBJ2-7; a weak D match, TRBD1 (6 bases). Germline V gene data show CDR1 as MGHRA and CDR2 as YSYEKL. Trimming shortened V by 1 base and J by 2 bases, and 21 bases separated the two germline ends. The CDR3 covers 18 residues. The CDR3 DNA is TGCGCCAGCAGCCAAGCTATACGGGCCAGGGGACCTGCCTACGAGCAGTACTTC. Its translation is CASSQAIRARGPAYEQYF.

This clone was detected only once. V gene TRBV6-1 combines with J gene TRBJ2-7; possibly TRBD1 for D (7 bases). The CDR3 extends over 13 amino acids. Germline assignment: CDR1 MNHNS and CDR2 SASEGT. Trimming stripped 8 bases from V and 2 bases from J, with 13 bases between. DNA for the CDR3: TGTGCCAGCGGGGGGACAGCTCCCTACGAGCAGTACTTC. Its protein is CASGGTAPYEQYF.

This chain uses TRBV5-1 with TRBJ1-1, with 7 bases lining up with TRBD1. Trimming at V came to 5 bases and at J to 3 bases, leaving 10 bases not matched to a gene. This CDR3 is built from 15 residues. Germline V CDR1 and CDR2: SGHRS, YFSETQ. Here the CDR3 reads CASRLHRGEDTEAFF. CDR3 in DNA: TGCGCCAGCAGACTCCACAGGGGTGAAGACACTGAAGCTTTCTTT.

The V gene is TRBV30, the J gene TRBJ2-7; the D gene is possibly TRBD2 (6 bases). The CDR3 loop spans 15 amino acids. In germline, CDR1 is GTSNPN, CDR2 SVGIG (reference sequence). V lost 3 bases to trimming and J lost 1 base, with 16 bases between them. In DNA, the CDR3 is TGTGCCTGGAGCCCGGGAAGCGGGCCGTCCTACGAGCAGTACTTC. This translates into CAWSPGSGPSYEQYF.

This clone was seen a few times. The chain uses TRBV5-4 and TRBJ1-1, with a possible D match to TRBD1 (5 bases). CDR3 length equals 14 residues. From germline, CDR1 is SGHNT and CDR2 YYREEE (reference sequence). V gave up 1 base and J gave up 7 bases, with 14 bases separating them. This CDR3 reads CASSLKWGSGEAFF. The CDR3, as DNA: TGTGCCAGCAGCTTGAAGTGGGGCTCCGGTGAAGCTTTCTTT.

Regarding this clone: The junction does not match germline at one end; this may be a read error. J is TRBJ2-6 and V is TRBV9, with a tentative D call TRBD1 (6 bases). The CDR3 extends over 18 amino acids. From germline, CDR1 is SGDLS and CDR2 YYNGEE. The CDR3 loop reads CASTVGPGAGSGANVLTF. The CDR3 nucleotides are TGTGCCAGCACCGTAGGGCCAGGGGCTGGCTCTGGGGCCAACGTCCTGACTTTC.

This chain uses TRBV5-1 with TRBJ2-2, with 8 bases matching TRBD2. V was pared by 4 bases and J by 6 bases, with 8 bases of the junction left unmatched. CDR3 length: 15 residues. Per the germline V gene, CDR1 is SGHRS and CDR2 is YFSETQ. The CDR3 protein is CASSLVGLVAGELFF. CDR3 nucleotides: TGCGCCAGCAGCCTGGTGGGACTAGTTGCCGGGGAGCTGTTTTTT.